This is a list of T cell receptor beta chains from one sample in a study of blood T cell repertoires in COVID-19. Data came from immunoSEQ multiplex PCR; TCRdb stores just in-frame clones and leaves some out. Seen here are over 95,000 clones, approximately 84% observed once, and the top ten hold 3% to 3.5%. Sequencing used peripheral blood. These receptors all come from a man aged 40-49 years with acute or convalescent COVID-19. The CDR3 runs from the conserved cysteine through the conserved F or W. The order of the fields is V gene, J gene, clone size, D gene, CDR3 DNA, CDR3 protein. The D gene is left open where the match is weak. A row's size may be missing; if present it is once, few, many or a size class.

v_gene: TRBV20-1; j_gene: TRBJ2-3; abundance: once; d_gene: TRBD2; CDR3nt: TGCAGTGCTAGTAGCGGCGGGGGGCCTAGCACAGATACGCAGTATTTT; CDR3aa: CSASSGGGPSTDTQYF
v_gene: TRBV6-6; j_gene: TRBJ2-1; abundance: -; d_gene: TRBD1; CDR3nt: TGTGCCAGCAGTTCAGACAGGGTACATGAGCAGTTCTTC; CDR3aa: CASSSDRVHEQFF
v_gene: TRBV2; j_gene: TRBJ2-6; abundance: -; d_gene: TRBD2; CDR3nt: TGTGCCAGCAATTCGGGGGGGCACAGTGGGGCCAACGTCCTGACTTTC; CDR3aa: CASNSGGHSGANVLTF
v_gene: TRBV15; j_gene: TRBJ1-2; abundance: -; d_gene: -; CDR3nt: TGTGCCACCAGCAGAGATCGGGGTGGGATTACAAGGAACTATGGCTACACCTTC; CDR3aa: CATSRDRGGITRNYGYTF
v_gene: TRBV11-2; j_gene: TRBJ1-4; abundance: -; d_gene: TRBD1; CDR3nt: TGTGCCAGCAGCTTGGGACAGGGGGTGGATGAAAAACTGTTTTTT; CDR3aa: CASSLGQGVDEKLFF
v_gene: TRBV9; j_gene: TRBJ2-3; abundance: -; d_gene: TRBD2; CDR3nt: TGTGCCAGCAGCACCGGACTAGCGGGGGGGCCATCCGATACGCAGTATTTT; CDR3aa: CASSTGLAGGPSDTQYF
v_gene: TRBV19; j_gene: TRBJ2-1; abundance: -; d_gene: -; CDR3nt: TGTGCCAGTACCCGTGGGCCCACCAGCTCCTACAATGAGCAGTTCTTC; CDR3aa: CASTRGPTSSYNEQFF
v_gene: TRBV19; j_gene: TRBJ2-1; abundance: -; d_gene: TRBD2; CDR3nt: TGTGCCAGTAGTATCGTCGGGGGGGCCTATGAGCAGTTCTTC; CDR3aa: CASSIVGGAYEQFF
v_gene: TRBV6-5; j_gene: TRBJ1-1; abundance: -; d_gene: -; CDR3nt: TGTGCCAGCAGTTACTCGAGTGGGAGAACTGAAGCTTTCTTT; CDR3aa: CASSYSSGRTEAFF
v_gene: TRBV6-5; j_gene: TRBJ2-2; abundance: -; d_gene: TRBD2; CDR3nt: TGTGCCAGCAGTTACTCTAGCGGGGGGGCGGTCGGGGAGCTGTTTTTT; CDR3aa: CASSYSSGGAVGELFF
v_gene: TRBV5-1; j_gene: TRBJ2-5; abundance: -; d_gene: -; CDR3nt: TGCGCCAGCAGTATAGGGGCCGGGGAGACCCAGTACTTC; CDR3aa: CASSIGAGETQYF
v_gene: TRBV10-3; j_gene: TRBJ2-2; abundance: once; d_gene: TRBD2; CDR3nt: TGTGCCATCAGTGGGGAGGGGAGGGCGATTACCGGGGAGCTGTTTTTT; CDR3aa: CAISGEGRAITGELFF
v_gene: TRBV7-2; j_gene: TRBJ2-3; abundance: -; d_gene: TRBD2; CDR3nt: TGTGCCAGCAGCATTAGCGGGGGCTTTGGAGATACGCAGTATTTT; CDR3aa: CASSISGGFGDTQYF
v_gene: TRBV4-3; j_gene: TRBJ2-1; abundance: -; d_gene: TRBD2; CDR3nt: TGCGCCAGCAGCCAACAGCCACTAGCGGGGGGGCCGAACAATGAGCAGTTCTTC; CDR3aa: CASSQQPLAGGPNNEQFF
v_gene: TRBV5-3; j_gene: TRBJ1-5; abundance: few; d_gene: TRBD1; CDR3nt: TGTGCCAGAAGCTTGGCTCCGGGACAGGGATGGGGACATAGCAATCAGCCCCAGCATTTT; CDR3aa: CARSLAPGQGWGHSNQPQHF
v_gene: TRBV12-3/TRBV12-4; j_gene: TRBJ1-2; abundance: -; d_gene: TRBD1; CDR3nt: TGTGCCAGCAGGCAACAGGGGGGCGGCTACACCTTC; CDR3aa: CASRQQGGGYTF
v_gene: TRBV19; j_gene: TRBJ1-3; abundance: -; d_gene: -; CDR3nt: TGTGCCAGTCGACACGGACAGAACTCTGGAAACACCATATATTTT; CDR3aa: CASRHGQNSGNTIYF
v_gene: TRBV12-1; j_gene: TRBJ2-3; abundance: -; d_gene: -; CDR3nt: TGTGCCAGCAGCTTTGAGACTAGCTCCTGCACAGATACGCAGTATTTT; CDR3aa: CASSFETSSCTDTQYF
v_gene: TRBV18; j_gene: TRBJ2-3; abundance: -; d_gene: -; CDR3nt: TGTGCCAGCTCACCCCGCCAGAGCCCATGGACTGGCACAGATACGCAGTATTTT; CDR3aa: CASSPRQSPWTGTDTQYF
v_gene: TRBV7-9; j_gene: TRBJ1-6; abundance: -; d_gene: -; CDR3nt: TGTGCCAGCAGCTTAGGGGCGAATAATTCACCCCTCCACTTT; CDR3aa: CASSLGANNSPLHF
v_gene: TRBV7-8; j_gene: TRBJ2-7; abundance: few; d_gene: TRBD1; CDR3nt: TGTGCCAGCAGCCCCCCGGGACAGGGAGGGTACTTC; CDR3aa: CASSPPGQGGYF
v_gene: TRBV13; j_gene: TRBJ2-7; abundance: -; d_gene: TRBD1; CDR3nt: TGTGCCAGCAGCCTACAGGGGGCGCCTCCATACGAGCAGTACTTC; CDR3aa: CASSLQGAPPYEQYF
v_gene: TRBV24-1; j_gene: TRBJ2-1; abundance: few; d_gene: TRBD1; CDR3nt: TGTGCCACCAGTGATTTGGGGGACAGGGTGATGGGGAATGAGCAGTTCTTC; CDR3aa: CATSDLGDRVMGNEQFF
v_gene: TRBV5-5; j_gene: TRBJ2-1; abundance: -; d_gene: TRBD1; CDR3nt: TGTGCCAGCAGCTTGGCCGGGACAGCCAATGAGCAGTTCTTC; CDR3aa: CASSLAGTANEQFF
v_gene: TRBV14; j_gene: TRBJ2-3; abundance: -; d_gene: TRBD1; CDR3nt: TGTGCCAGCAGCCAAATGGACAGGCGGGCAGATACGCAGTATTTT; CDR3aa: CASSQMDRRADTQYF
v_gene: TRBV27; j_gene: TRBJ2-1; abundance: -; d_gene: -; CDR3nt: TGTGCCAGCAGCCACCTCGGCGCGGGTACGAATGAGCAGTTCTTC; CDR3aa: CASSHLGAGTNEQFF
v_gene: TRBV7-9; j_gene: TRBJ2-4; abundance: -; d_gene: TRBD1; CDR3nt: TGTGCCAGCAGCCGGACAGGGGCGGACATTCAGTACTTC; CDR3aa: CASSRTGADIQYF
v_gene: TRBV12-3/TRBV12-4; j_gene: TRBJ2-1; abundance: -; d_gene: TRBD1; CDR3nt: TGTGCCAGCACTTGGACAGGGCGGAATGAGCAGTTCTTC; CDR3aa: CASTWTGRNEQFF
v_gene: TRBV4-1; j_gene: TRBJ2-1; abundance: -; d_gene: TRBD2; CDR3nt: TGCGCCAGCAGCCGTTACTACTCCGGGACTAGCGGGGGGGCGGTTTGGAATGAGCAGTTCTTC; CDR3aa: CASSRYYSGTSGGAVWNEQFF
v_gene: TRBV13; j_gene: TRBJ2-7; abundance: -; d_gene: TRBD1; CDR3nt: TGTGCCAGCACCGTAATAGGGACAGCCTACGAGCAGTACTTC; CDR3aa: CASTVIGTAYEQYF
v_gene: TRBV4-2; j_gene: TRBJ1-2; abundance: few; d_gene: -; CDR3nt: TGTGCCAGCAGCCAAGATAAGAACACGAACACTAACTATGGCTACACCTTC; CDR3aa: CASSQDKNTNTNYGYTF
v_gene: TRBV27; j_gene: TRBJ2-7; abundance: once; d_gene: -; CDR3nt: TGTGCCAGCAGTTTATCGACGGGGTACGAGCAGTACTTC; CDR3aa: CASSLSTGYEQYF
v_gene: TRBV10-1; j_gene: TRBJ1-1; abundance: -; d_gene: TRBD1; CDR3nt: TGCGCCAGCAGCACAGGGGTGAACACTGAAGCTTTCTTT; CDR3aa: CASSTGVNTEAFF
v_gene: TRBV4-1; j_gene: TRBJ1-2; abundance: once; d_gene: -; CDR3nt: TGCGCCAGCAGCCAAGTGGTTGGAGAAAATGGCTACACCTTC; CDR3aa: CASSQVVGENGYTF
v_gene: TRBV7-9; j_gene: TRBJ2-7; abundance: -; d_gene: -; CDR3nt: TGTGCCACCGATAACGGGGCCTACGAGCAGTACTTC; CDR3aa: CATDNGAYEQYF
v_gene: TRBV7-3; j_gene: TRBJ2-7; abundance: -; d_gene: TRBD1; CDR3nt: TGTGCCAGCAGCCCCGGGACAGCACCCTACGAGCAGTACTTC; CDR3aa: CASSPGTAPYEQYF
v_gene: TRBV2; j_gene: TRBJ1-4; abundance: -; d_gene: TRBD1; CDR3nt: TGTGCCAGCAGCCAATACAGGGGGACTAATGAAAAACTGTTTTTT; CDR3aa: CASSQYRGTNEKLFF
v_gene: TRBV4-1; j_gene: TRBJ1-1; abundance: -; d_gene: -; CDR3nt: TGCGCCAGCAGCCAAGTTACGACAACAGATGAAGCTTTCTTT; CDR3aa: CASSQVTTTDEAFF
v_gene: TRBV25-1; j_gene: TRBJ1-1; abundance: -; d_gene: TRBD1; CDR3nt: TGTGCCAGCAGTCAGGACAGGGGGTCTTGGAACACTGAAGCTTTCTTT; CDR3aa: CASSQDRGSWNTEAFF
v_gene: TRBV27; j_gene: TRBJ2-3; abundance: once; d_gene: -; CDR3nt: TGTGCCAGCAGTCCAACTAGGGTCGGCACAGATACGCAGTATTTT; CDR3aa: CASSPTRVGTDTQYF